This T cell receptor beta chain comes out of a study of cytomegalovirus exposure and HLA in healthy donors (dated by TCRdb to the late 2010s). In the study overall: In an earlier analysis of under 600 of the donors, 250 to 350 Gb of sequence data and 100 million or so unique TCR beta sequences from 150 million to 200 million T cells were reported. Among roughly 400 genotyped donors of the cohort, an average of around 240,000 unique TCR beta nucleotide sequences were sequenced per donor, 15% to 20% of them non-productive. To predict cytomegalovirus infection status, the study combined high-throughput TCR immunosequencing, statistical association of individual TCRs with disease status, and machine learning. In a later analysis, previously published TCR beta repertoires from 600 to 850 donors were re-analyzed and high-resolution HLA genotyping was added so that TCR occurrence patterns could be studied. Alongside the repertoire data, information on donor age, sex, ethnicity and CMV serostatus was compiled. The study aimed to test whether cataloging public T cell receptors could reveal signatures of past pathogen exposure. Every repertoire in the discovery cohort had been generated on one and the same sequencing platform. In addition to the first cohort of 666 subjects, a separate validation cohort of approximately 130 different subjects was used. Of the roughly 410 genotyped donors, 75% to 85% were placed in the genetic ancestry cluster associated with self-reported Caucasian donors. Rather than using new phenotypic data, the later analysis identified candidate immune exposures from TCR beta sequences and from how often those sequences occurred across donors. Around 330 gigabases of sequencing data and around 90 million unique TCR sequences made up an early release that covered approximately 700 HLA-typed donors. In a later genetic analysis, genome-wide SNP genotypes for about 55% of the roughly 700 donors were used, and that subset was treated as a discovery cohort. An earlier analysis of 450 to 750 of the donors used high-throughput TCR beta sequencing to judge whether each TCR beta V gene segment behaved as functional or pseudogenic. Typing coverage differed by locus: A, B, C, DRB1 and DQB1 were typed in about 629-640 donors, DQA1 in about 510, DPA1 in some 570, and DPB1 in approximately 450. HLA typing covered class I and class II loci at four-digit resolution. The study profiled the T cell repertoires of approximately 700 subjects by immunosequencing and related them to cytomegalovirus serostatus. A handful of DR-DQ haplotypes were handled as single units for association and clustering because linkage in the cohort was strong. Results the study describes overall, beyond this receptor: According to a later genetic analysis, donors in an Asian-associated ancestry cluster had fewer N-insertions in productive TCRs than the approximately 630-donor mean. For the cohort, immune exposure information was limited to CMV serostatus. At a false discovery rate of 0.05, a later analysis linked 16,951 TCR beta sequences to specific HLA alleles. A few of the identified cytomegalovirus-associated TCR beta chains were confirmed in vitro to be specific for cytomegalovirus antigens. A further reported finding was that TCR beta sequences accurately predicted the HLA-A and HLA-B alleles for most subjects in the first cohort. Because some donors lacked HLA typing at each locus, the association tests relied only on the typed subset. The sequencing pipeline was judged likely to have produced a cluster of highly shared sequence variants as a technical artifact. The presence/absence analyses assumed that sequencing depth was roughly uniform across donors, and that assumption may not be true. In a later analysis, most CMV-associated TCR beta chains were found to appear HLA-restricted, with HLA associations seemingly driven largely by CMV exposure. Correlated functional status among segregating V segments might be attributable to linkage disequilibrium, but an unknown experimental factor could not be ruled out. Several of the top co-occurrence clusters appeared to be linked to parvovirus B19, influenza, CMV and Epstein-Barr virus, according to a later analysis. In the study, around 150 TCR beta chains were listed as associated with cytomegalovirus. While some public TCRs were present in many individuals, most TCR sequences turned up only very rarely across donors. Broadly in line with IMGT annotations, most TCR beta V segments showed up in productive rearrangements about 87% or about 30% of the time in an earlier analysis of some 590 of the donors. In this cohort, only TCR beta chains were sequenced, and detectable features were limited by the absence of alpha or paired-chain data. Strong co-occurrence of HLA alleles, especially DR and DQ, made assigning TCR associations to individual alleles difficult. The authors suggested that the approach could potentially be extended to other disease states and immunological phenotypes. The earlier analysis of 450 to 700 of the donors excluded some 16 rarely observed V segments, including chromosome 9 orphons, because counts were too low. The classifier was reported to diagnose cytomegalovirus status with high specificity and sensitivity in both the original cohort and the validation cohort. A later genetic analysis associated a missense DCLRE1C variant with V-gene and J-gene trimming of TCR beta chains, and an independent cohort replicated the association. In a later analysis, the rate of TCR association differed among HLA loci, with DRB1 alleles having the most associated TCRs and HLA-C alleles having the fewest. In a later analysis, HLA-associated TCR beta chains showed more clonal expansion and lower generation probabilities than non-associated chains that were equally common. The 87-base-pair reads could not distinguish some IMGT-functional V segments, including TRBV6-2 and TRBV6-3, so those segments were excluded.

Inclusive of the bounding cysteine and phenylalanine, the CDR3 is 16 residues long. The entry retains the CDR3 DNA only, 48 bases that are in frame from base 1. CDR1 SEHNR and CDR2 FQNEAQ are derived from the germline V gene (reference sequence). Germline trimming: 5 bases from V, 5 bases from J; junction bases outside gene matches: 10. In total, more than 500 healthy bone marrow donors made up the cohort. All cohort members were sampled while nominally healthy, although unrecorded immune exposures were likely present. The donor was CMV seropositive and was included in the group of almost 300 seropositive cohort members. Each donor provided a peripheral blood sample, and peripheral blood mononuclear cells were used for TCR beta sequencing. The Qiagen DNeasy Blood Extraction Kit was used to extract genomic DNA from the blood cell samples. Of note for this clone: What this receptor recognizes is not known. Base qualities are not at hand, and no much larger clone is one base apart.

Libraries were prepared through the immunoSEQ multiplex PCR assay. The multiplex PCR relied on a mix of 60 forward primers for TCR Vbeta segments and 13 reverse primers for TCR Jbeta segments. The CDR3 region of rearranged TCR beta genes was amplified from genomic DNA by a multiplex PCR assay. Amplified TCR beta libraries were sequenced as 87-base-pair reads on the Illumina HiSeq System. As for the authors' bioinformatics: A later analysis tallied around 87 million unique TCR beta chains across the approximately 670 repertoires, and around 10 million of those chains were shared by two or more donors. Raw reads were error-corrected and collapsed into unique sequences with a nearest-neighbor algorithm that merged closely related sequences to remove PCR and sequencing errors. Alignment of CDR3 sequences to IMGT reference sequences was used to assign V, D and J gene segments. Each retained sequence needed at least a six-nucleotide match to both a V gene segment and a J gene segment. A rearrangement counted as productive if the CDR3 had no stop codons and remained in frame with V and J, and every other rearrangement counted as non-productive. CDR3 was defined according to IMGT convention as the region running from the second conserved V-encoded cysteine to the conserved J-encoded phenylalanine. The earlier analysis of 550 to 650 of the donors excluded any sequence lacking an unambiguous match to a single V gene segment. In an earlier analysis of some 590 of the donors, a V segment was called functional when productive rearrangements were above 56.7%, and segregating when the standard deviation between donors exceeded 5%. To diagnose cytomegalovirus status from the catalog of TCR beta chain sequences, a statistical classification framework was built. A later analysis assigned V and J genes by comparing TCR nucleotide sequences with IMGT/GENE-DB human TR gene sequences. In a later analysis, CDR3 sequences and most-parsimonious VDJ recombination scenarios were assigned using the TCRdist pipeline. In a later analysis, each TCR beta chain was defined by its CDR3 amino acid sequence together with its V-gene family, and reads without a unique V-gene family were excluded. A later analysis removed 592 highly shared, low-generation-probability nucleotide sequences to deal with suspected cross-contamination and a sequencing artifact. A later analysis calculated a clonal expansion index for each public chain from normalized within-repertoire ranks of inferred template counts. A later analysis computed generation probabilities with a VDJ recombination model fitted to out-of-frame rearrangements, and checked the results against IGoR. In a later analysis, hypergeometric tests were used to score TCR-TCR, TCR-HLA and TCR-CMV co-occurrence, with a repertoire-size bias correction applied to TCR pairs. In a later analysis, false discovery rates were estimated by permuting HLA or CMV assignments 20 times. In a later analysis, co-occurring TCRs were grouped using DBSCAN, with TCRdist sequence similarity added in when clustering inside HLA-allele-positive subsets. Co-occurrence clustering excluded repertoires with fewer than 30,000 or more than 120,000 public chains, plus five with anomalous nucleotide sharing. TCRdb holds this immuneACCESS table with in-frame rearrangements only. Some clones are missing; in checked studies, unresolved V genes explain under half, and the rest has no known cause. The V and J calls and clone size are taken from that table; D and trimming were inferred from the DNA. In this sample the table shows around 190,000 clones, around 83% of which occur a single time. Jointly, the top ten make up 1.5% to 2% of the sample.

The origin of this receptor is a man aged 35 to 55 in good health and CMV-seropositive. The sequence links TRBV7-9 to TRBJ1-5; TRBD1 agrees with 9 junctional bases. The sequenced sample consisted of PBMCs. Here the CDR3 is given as CASSLHGTGRHQPQHF. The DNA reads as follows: TGTGCCAGCAGCCTCCACGGGACAGGGAGGCATCAGCCCCAGCATTTT.